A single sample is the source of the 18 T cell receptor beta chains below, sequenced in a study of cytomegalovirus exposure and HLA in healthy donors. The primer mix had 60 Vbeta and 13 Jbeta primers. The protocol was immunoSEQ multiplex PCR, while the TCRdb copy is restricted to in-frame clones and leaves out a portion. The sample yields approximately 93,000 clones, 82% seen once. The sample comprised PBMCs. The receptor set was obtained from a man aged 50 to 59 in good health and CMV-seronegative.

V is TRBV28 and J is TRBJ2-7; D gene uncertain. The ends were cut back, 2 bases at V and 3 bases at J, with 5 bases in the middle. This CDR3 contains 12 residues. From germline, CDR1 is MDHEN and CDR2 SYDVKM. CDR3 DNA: TGTGCCAGCAGTTTAAAATACTACGAGCAGTACTTC. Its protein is CASSLKYYEQYF.

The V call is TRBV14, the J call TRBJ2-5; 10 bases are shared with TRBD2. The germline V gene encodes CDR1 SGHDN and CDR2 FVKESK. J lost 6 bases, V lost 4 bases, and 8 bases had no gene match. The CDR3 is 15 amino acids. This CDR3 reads CASSLGLAVYKTQYF. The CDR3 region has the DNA TGTGCCAGCAGCCTTGGACTAGCGGTTTATAAGACCCAGTACTTC. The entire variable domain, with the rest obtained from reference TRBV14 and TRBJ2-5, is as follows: EAGVTQFPSHSVIEKGQTVTLRCDPISGHDNLYWYRRVMGKEIKFLLHFVKESKQDESGMPNNRFLAERTGGTYSTLKVQPAELEDSGVYFCASSLGLAVYKTQYFGPGTRLLVL.

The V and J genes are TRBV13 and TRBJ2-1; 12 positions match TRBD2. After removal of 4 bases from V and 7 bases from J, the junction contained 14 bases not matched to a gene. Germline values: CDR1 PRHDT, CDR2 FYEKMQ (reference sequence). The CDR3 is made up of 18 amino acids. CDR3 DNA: TGTGCCAGCAGCTACGCGGGACTAGCGGGCAACGGGCGAAATGAGCAGTTCTTC. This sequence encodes CASSYAGLAGNGRNEQFF.

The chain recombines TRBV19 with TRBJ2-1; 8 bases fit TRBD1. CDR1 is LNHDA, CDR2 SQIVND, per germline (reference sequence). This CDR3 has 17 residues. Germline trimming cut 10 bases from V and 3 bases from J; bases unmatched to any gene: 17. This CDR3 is CATRPGTDRGDYNEQFF. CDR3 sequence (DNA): TGTGCCACTCGCCCAGGGACCGACAGGGGAGACTACAATGAGCAGTTCTTC.

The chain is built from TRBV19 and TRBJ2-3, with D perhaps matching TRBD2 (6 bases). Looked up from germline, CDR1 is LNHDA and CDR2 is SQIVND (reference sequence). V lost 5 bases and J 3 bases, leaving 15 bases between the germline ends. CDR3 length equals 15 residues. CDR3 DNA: TGTGCCAGTAGTCAAGGGGCGGGGAGGACAGATACGCAGTATTTT. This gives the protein CASSQGAGRTDTQYF.

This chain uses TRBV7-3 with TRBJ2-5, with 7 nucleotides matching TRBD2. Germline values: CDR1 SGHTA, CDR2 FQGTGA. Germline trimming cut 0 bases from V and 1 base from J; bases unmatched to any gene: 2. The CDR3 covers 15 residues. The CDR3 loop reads CASSLTSGLQETQYF. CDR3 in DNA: TGTGCCAGCAGCTTAACTAGCGGGCTCCAAGAGACCCAGTACTTC.

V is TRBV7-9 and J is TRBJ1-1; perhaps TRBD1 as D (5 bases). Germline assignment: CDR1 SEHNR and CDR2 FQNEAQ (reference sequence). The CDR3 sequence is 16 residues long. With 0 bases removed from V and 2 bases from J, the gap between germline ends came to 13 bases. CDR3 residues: CASSLAHGRVNTEAFF. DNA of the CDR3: TGTGCCAGCAGCTTAGCGCATGGCAGGGTAAACACTGAAGCTTTCTTT.

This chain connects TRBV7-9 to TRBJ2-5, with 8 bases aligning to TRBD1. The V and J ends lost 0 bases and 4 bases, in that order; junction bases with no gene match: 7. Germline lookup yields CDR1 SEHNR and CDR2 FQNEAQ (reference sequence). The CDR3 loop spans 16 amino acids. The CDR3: CASSLAETGGTETQYF. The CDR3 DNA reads TGTGCCAGCAGCTTAGCGGAAACAGGGGGGACAGAGACCCAGTACTTC.

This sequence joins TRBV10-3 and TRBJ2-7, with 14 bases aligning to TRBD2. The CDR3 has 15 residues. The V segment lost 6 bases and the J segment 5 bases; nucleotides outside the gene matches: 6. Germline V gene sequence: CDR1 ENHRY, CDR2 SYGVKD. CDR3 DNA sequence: TGTGCCATCAGGGGACTAGCGGGAGCATCCCACGAGCAGTACTTC. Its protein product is CAIRGLAGASHEQYF.

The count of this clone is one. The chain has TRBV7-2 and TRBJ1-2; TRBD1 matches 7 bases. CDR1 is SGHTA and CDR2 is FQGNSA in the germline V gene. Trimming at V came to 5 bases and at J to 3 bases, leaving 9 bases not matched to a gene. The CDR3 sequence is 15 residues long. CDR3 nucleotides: TGTGCCAGCAGCCGCGGAGCAGGGGGAGACTATGGCTACACCTTC. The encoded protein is CASSRGAGGDYGYTF.

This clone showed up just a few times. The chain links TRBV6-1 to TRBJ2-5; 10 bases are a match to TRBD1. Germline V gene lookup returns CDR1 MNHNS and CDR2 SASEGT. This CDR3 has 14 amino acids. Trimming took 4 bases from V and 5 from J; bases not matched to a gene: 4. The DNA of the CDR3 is TGTGCCAGCAGTGCGGACAGGGGGTGGGAGACCCAGTACTTC. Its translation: CASSADRGWETQYF.

The CDR3 DNA sequence: TGTGCCAGTAGGCGGGAGAACTATGGCTACACCTTC. Encoded protein: CASRRENYGYTF. The rearrangement joins TRBV9 to TRBJ1-2; unclear D gene. The V gene lost 8 bases and the J gene lost 2 bases, with 10 bases spanning the gap. CDR1 is SGDLS, CDR2 YYNGEE, per germline. The CDR3 runs to 12 residues.

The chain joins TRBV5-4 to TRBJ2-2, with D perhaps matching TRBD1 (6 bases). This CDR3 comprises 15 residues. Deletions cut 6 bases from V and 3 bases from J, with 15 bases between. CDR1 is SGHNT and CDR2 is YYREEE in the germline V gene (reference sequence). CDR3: CASTVGAADTGELFF. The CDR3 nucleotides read TGTGCCAGCACGGTGGGGGCCGCGGACACCGGGGAGCTGTTTTTT.

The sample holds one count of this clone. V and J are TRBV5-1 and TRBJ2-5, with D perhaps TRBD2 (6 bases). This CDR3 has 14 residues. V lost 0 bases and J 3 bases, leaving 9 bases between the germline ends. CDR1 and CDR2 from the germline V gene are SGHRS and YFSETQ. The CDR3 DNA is TGCGCCAGCAGCTTGGCCGGGACTGAAGAGACCCAGTACTTC. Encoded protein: CASSLAGTEETQYF.

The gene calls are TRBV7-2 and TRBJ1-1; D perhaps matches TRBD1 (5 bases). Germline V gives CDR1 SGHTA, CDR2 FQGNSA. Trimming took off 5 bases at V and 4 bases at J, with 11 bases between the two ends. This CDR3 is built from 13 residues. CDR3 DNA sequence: TGTGCCAGCAGCCCAGGGATACGCACTGAAGCTTTCTTT. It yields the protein CASSPGIRTEAFF.

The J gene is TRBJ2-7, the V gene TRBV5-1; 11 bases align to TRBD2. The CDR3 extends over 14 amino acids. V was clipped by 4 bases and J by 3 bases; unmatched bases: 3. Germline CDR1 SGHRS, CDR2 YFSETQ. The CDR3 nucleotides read TGCGCCAGCAGCCGGACTAGCGGGCACTACGAGCAGTACTTC. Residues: CASSRTSGHYEQYF.

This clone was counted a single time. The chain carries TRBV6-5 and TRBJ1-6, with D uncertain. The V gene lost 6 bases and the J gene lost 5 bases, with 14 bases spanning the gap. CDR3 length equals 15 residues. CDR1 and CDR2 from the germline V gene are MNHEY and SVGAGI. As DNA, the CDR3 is TGTGCCAGCAGCCCGGGGAGGTGGGATAATTCACCCCTCCACTTT. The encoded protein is CASSPGRWDNSPLHF.

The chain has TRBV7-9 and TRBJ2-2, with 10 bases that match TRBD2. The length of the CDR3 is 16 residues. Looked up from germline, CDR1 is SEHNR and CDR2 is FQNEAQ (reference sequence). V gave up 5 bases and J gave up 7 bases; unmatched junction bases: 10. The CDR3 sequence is CASSVSGRIGVGELFF. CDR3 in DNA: TGTGCCAGCAGCGTTAGCGGGAGGATCGGGGTCGGGGAGCTGTTTTTT.